These T cell receptor beta chains were read from a single sample in a study of blood T cell repertoires in COVID-19. The protocol was immunoSEQ multiplex PCR, while the TCRdb copy is restricted to in-frame clones and leaves out a portion. The table has roughly 55,000 clones, 87% seen once; the top ten hold roughly 6.7%. The source material was peripheral blood. Source of these receptors: a man between 60 and 75 years old with active or convalescent COVID-19. Each CDR3 is given with its conserved first and last residue. D genes are given only for firm matches.

v_call,d_call,cdr3_aa
TRBV19,-,CASNPMDSDQPQHF
TRBV7-2,TRBD2,CASSLQAGGPGEQYF
TRBV5-1,TRBD2,CASSLAPASGGRTDTQYF
TRBV3-1/TRBV3-2,-,CASSQDRDYEQYF
TRBV2,-,CASSEGPPGRTEAFF
TRBV18,-,CASSPIDGGNTIYF
TRBV3-1/TRBV3-2,TRBD1,CASSLSDRGYEKLFF
TRBV4-3,TRBD1,CASSQDLRGVTLNTEAFF
TRBV6-5,-,CASSATQGQPQHF
TRBV3-1/TRBV3-2,-,CASSQDTFTITDTQYF
TRBV19,TRBD1,CASSITGVPYEQYF
TRBV14,-,CASSQAVGGGYGYTF
TRBV6-5,-,CASSYTGDQPQHF
TRBV6-4,TRBD2,CASSALAGAYNEQFF